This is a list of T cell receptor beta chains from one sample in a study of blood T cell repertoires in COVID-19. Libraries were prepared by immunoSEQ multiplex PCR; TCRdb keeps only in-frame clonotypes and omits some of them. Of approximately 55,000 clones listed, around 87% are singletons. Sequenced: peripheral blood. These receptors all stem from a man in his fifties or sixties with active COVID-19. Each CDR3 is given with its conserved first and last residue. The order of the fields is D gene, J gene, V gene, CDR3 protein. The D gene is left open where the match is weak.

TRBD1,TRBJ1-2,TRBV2,CASSPTGNYGYTF
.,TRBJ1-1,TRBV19,CASTTGYSNTEAFF
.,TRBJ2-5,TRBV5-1,CASSSQDPGGETQYF
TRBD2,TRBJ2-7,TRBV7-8,CASSTGGGVYEQYF
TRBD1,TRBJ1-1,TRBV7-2,CASSFSTGSTEAFF
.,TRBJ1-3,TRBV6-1,CASSEVSLIGGRASGNTIYF
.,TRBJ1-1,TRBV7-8,CASSLPQLEAFF
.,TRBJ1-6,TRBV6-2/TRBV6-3,CASSYASVSPLHF
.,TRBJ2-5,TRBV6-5,CASSYWRGQETQYF
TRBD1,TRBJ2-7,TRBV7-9,CASSAGGSYEQYF
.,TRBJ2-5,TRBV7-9,CASSDVGAQETQYF
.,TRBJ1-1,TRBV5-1,CASSPSPGNTEAFF
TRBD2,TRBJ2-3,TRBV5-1,CASSVLAGLGDTQYF
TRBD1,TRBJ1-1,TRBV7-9,CASSYGTVNTEAFF
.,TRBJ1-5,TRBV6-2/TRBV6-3,CASSSWGGSNQPQHF
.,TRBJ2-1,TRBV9,CASSPRGGAPRSVNEQFF
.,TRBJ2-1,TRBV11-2,CASSTGPGSNEQFF
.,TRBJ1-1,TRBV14,CASSQEPGWTTEAFF